The T cell receptor beta chain described here comes from a study of cytomegalovirus exposure and HLA in healthy donors. Findings of the study overall: TCR beta sequences reportedly predicted most subjects' HLA-A and HLA-B alleles accurately. In a later analysis, most CMV-associated TCR beta chains appeared HLA-restricted.

PCR employed 60 Vbeta and 13 Jbeta primers. Some clones are missing from TCRdb's copy, which holds only in-frame ones; the method was immunoSEQ multiplex PCR. The table shows about 99,000 clones, with around 79% occurring only once. On this clone: Its antigen remains unknown.

This CDR3 has 17 residues. The clonotype originates from a man aged 45 to 65 in good health and CMV-seropositive. Sequenced input: PBMCs. The chain is built from TRBV21-1 and TRBJ2-7; the D call in the table, TRBD1, was not verified against the DNA. TRBV21-1 is a pseudogene segment. CDR3 protein: CASSKVPTGSPRYEQYF. The CDR3 nucleotides are TGTGCCAGCAGCAAAGTCCCTACAGGCAGCCCACGGTACGAGCAGTACTTC.